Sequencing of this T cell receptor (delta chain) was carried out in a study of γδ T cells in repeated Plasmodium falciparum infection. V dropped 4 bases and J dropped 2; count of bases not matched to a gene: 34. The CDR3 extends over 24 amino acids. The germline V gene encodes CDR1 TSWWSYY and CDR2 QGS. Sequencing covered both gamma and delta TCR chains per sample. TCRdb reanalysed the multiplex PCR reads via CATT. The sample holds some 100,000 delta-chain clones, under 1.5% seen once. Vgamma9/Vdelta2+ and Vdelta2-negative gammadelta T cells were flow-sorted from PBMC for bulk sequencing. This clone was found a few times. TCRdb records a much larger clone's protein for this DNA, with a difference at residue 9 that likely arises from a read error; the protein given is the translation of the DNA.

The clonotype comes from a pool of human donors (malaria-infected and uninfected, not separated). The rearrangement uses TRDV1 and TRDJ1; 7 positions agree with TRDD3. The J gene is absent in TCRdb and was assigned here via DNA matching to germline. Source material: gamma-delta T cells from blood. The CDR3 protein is CALGVRGPLALNYWGLKGTDKLIF. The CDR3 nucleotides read TGTGCTCTTGGGGTCCGTGGCCCCCTGGCCCTGAACTACTGGGGCCTTAAGGGGACCGATAAACTCATCTTT.